Shown below are 2 T cell receptor beta chains from a single sample sequenced in a study of T cells in Graves' hyperthyroidism and ophthalmopathy (dated by TCRdb to 2018 to 2020). Libraries were constructed by multiplex PCR. The sequencer listed for this sample is Illumina HiSeq 2000. The TCR beta CDR3 regions were amplified from the RNA transcripts. For the first round of RT-PCR on the TCR CDR3, the HTBI primer set was used together with the Qiagen OneStep RT-PCR kit. TCRdb took the public reads, trimmed them with fastp at Q25, ran MiXCR for clone calling and kept in-frame beta chains. Rows with a matching CDR3 protein are joined into one entry that keeps the most common DNA and genes. The sample profile shows hundreds of thousands of distinct CDR3 sequences; over 35% of them were found once. The ten largest clones add up to around 30% of the sample. Sequencing was performed on blood. The source is a woman aged 40 to 49 with Graves' hyperthyroidism.

This chain joins TRBV4-1 and TRBJ1-1; D is undetermined. CDR3 size: 16 residues. Germline V gene sequence: CDR1 MGHRA, CDR2 YSYEKL. Deletions cut 0 bases from V and 8 bases from J, with 19 bases between. Here the CDR3 reads CASSQDRNVLRLEAFF. The CDR3 DNA follows: TGCGCCAGCAGCCAAGATCGGAACGTTCTAAGGTTGGAAGCTTTCTTT.

V usage is TRBV6-5 and J usage is TRBJ1-1; maybe TRBD1 (5 bases). The CDR3 extends over 14 amino acids. Trimming left V 6 bases short and J 0 bases short, with 11 bases between. Germline V gene data show CDR1 as MNHEY and CDR2 as SVGAGI. The CDR3 region has the DNA TGTGCCAGCAGGGAAGGGGATCTGAACACTGAAGCTTTCTTT. This sequence encodes CASREGDLNTEAFF.